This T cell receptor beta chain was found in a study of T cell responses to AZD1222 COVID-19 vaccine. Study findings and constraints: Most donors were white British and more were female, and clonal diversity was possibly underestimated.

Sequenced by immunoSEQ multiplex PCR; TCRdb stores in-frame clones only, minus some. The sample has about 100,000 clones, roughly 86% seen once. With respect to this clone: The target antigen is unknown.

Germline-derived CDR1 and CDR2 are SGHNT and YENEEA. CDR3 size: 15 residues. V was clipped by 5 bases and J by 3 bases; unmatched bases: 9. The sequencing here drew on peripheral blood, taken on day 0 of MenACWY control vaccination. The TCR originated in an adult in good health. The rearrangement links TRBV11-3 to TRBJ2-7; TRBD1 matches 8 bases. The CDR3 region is CASSLGQGKSYEQYF. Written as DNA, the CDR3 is TGTGCCAGCAGCCTCGGACAGGGTAAGAGCTACGAGCAGTACTTC.